These 6 T cell receptor beta chains were sequenced from one sample in a study of cytomegalovirus exposure and HLA in healthy donors. Data came from immunoSEQ multiplex PCR; TCRdb stores just in-frame clones and leaves some out. The sample records tens of thousands of clones, over 95% being singletons. The sequenced sample was PBMCs. Every receptor here comes from a man in his late teens or twenties in good health and CMV-seronegative.

The V and J genes are TRBV18 and TRBJ2-2; a possible D gene is TRBD1 (6 bases). The V and J ends lost 0 bases and 4 bases respectively, with 15 bases between them. The CDR3 is made up of 17 amino acids. Germline V CDR1 and CDR2: KGHSH, LQKENI. CDR3 DNA sequence: TGTGCCAGCTCACCACCCAGGGGAGTCAGTAGCACCGGGGAGCTGTTTTTT. This gives the protein CASSPPRGVSSTGELFF.

The CDR3 nucleotides read TGCAGCGTTGAAGGGGGACAGGGGCAAGACGGGGAGCTGTTTTTT. This codes for CSVEGGQGQDGELFF. The rearrangement joins TRBV29-1 to TRBJ2-2; 10 bases agree with TRBD1. The germline CDR1 and CDR2 sequences are SQVTM and ANQGSEA. The CDR3 is 15 residues long. Trimming took 1 base from V and 7 from J; bases not matched to a gene: 6.

V and J are TRBV7-6 and TRBJ2-7, with 7 bases aligning to TRBD1. The germline CDR1 and CDR2 sequences are SGHVS and FNYEAQ. This CDR3 contains 15 residues. Germline trimming cut 1 base from V and 6 bases from J; bases unmatched to any gene: 9. The CDR3 DNA is TGTGCCAGCAGCTTAGAGGGGGCAGTACCCGGCGAGCAGTACTTC. Translated: CASSLEGAVPGEQYF.

CDR3 amino acids: CASRRDSNQPQHF. CDR3 DNA: TGTGCCAGCAGGCGGGACAGCAATCAGCCCCAGCATTTT. The chain couples TRBV2 to TRBJ1-5; tentative D call: TRBD1 (5 bases). This CDR3 contains 13 residues. CDR1 and CDR2 from the germline V gene are SNHLY and FYNNEI. V dropped 6 bases and J dropped 1 base, with 7 bases sitting between them.

The chain combines TRBV5-5 with TRBJ1-1; weak D call: TRBD1 (6 bases). Per the germline V gene, CDR1 is SGHKS and CDR2 is YYEKEE (reference sequence). This CDR3 comprises 15 residues. V was clipped by 4 bases and J by 1 base, with 14 bases between them. Here the CDR3 DNA reads TGTGCCAGCAGCCTACAAACAGGGAGGAACACTGAAGCTTTCTTT. Translated, it gives CASSLQTGRNTEAFF. The entire variable domain, with the rest obtained from reference TRBV5-5 and TRBJ1-1, is as follows: DAGVTQSPTHLIKTRGQQVTLRCSPISGHKSVSWYQQVLGQGPQFIFQYYEKEERGRGNFPDRFSARQFPNYSSELNVNALLLGDSALYLCASSLQTGRNTEAFFGQGTRLTVV.

The chain links TRBV10-3 to TRBJ2-2; TRBD2 is a possible D gene (5 bases). Germline assignment: CDR1 ENHRY and CDR2 SYGVKD. Trimming took off 0 bases at V and 0 bases at J, with 11 bases between the two ends. The length of the CDR3 is 17 residues. CDR3 amino acids: CAISESRVRPNTGELFF. In DNA, the CDR3 is TGTGCCATCAGTGAGTCGAGGGTCAGGCCGAACACCGGGGAGCTGTTTTTT.